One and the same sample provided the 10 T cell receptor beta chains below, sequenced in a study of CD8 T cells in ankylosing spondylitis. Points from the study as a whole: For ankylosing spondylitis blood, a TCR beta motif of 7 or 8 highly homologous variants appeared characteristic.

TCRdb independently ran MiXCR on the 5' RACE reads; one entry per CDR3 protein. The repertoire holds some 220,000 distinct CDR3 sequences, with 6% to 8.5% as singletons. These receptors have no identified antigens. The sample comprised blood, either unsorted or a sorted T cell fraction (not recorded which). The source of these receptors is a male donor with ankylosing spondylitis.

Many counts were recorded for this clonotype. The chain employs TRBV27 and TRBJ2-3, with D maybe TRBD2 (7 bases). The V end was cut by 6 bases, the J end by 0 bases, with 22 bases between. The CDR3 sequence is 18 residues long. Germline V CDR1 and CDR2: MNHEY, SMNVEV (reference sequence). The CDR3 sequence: CASRRSAGGPLSTDTQYF. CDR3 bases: TGTGCCAGCAGAAGGAGCGCCGGGGGGCCCCTTAGCACAGATACGCAGTATTTT.

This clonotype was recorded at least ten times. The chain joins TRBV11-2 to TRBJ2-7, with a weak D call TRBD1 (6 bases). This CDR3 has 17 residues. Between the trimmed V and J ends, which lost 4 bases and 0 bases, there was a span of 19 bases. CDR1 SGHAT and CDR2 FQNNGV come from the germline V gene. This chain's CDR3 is CASSSFPGTTFSYEQYF. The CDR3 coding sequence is TGTGCCAGCAGCTCCTTTCCCGGGACAACCTTCTCCTACGAGCAGTACTTC. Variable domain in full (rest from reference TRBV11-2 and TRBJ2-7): EAGVAQSPRYKIIEKRQSVAFWCNPISGHATLYWYQQILGQGPKLLIQFQNNGVVDDSQLPKDRFSAERLKGVDSTLKIQPAKLEDSAVYLCASSSFPGTTFSYEQYFGPGTRLTVT.

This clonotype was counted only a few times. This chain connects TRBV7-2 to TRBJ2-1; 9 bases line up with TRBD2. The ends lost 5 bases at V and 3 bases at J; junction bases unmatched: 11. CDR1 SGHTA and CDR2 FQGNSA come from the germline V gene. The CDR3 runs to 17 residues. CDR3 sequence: CASSPRPGLAVYNEQFF. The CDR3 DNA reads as TGTGCCAGCAGCCCCCGCCCGGGACTAGCTGTCTACAATGAGCAGTTCTTC.

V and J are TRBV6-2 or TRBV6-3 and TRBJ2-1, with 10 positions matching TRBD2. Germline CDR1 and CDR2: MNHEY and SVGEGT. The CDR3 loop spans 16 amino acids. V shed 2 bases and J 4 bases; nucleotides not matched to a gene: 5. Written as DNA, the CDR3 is TGTGCCAGCAGTTACCAACTAGCGGGGCCGTACAATGAGCAGTTCTTC. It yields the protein CASSYQLAGPYNEQFF.

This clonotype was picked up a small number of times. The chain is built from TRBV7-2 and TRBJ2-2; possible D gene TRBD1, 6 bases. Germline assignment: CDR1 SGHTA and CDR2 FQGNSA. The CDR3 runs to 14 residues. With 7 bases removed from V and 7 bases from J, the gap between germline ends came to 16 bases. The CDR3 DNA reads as TGTGCCAGCACCCTCAGGGGTACGGTCGGGGAGCTGTTTTTT. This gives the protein CASTLRGTVGELFF.

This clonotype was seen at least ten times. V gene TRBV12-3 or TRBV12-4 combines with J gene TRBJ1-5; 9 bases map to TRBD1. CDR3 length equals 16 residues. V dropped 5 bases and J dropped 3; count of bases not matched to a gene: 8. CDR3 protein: CASSVTGTGINQPQHF. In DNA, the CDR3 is TGTGCCAGCAGTGTTACCGGGACAGGGATCAATCAGCCCCAGCATTTT.

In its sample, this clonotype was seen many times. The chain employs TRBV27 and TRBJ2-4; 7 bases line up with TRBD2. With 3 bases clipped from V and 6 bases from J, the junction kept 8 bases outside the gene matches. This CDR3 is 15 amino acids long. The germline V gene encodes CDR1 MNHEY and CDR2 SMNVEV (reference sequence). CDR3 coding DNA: TGTGCCAGCAGTTTCTTGGGGGGGGGTATAAACATTCAGTACTTC. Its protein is CASSFLGGGINIQYF.

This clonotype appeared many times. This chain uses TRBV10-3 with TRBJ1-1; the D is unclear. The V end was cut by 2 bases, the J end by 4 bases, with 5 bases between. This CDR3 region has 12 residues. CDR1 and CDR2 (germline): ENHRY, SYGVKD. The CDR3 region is CAISETPTEAFF. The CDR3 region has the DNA TGTGCCATCAGTGAGACCCCCACTGAAGCTTTCTTT.

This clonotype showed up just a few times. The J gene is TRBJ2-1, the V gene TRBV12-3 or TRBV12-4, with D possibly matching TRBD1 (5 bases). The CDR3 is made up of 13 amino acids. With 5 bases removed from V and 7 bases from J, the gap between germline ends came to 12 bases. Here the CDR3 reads CASSPDSLNEQFF. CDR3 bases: TGTGCCAGCAGTCCTGACAGCTTAAATGAGCAGTTCTTC.

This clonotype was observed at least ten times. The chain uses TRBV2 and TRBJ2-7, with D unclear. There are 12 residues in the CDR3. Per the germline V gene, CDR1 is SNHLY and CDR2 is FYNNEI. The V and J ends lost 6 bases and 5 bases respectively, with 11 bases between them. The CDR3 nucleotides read TGTGCCAGCAGGATGTCTCGGGACGAGCAGTACTTC. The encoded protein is CASRMSRDEQYF.